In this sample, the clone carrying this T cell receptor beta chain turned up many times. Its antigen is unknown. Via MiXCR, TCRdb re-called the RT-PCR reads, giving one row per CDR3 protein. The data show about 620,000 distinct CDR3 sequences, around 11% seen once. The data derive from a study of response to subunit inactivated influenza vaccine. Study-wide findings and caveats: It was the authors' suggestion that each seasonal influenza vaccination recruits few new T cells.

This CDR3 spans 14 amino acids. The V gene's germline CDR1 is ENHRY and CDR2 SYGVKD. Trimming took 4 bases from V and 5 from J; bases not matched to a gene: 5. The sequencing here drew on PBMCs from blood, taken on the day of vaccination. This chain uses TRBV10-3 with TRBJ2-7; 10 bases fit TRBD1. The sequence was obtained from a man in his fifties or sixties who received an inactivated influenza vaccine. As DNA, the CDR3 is TGTGCCATCAGTGGGACAGGGGGAGTCGACGAGCAGTACTTC. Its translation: CAISGTGGVDEQYF.